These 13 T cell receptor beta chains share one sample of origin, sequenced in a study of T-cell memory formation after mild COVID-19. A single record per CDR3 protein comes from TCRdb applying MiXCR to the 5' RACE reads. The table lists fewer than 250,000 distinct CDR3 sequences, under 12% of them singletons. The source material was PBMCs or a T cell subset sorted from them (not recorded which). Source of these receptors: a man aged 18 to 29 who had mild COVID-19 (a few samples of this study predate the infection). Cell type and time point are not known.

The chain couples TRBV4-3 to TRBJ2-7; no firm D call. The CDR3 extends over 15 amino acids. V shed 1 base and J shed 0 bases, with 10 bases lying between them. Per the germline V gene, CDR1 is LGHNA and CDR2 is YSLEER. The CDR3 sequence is CASSQVADFSYEQYF. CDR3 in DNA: TGCGCCAGCAGCCAAGTTGCGGATTTCTCCTACGAGCAGTACTTC.

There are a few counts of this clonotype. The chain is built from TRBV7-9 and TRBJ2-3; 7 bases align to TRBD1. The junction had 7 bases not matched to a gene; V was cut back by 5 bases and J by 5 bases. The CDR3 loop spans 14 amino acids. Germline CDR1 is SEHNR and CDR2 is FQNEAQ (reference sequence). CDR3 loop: CASSPRGGLDTQYF. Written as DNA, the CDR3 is TGTGCCAGCAGCCCGCGAGGGGGCTTAGATACGCAGTATTTT. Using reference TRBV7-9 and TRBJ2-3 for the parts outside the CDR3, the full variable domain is DTGVSQNPRHKITKRGQNVTFRCDPISEHNRLYWYRQTLGQGPEFLTYFQNEAQLEKSRLLSDRFSAERPKGSFSTLEIQRTEQGDSAMYLCASSPRGGLDTQYFGPGTRLTVL.

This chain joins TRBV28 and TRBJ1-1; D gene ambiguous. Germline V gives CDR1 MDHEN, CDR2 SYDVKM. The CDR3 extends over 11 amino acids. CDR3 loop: CGSRRDTEAFF. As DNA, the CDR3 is TGTGGTAGCAGGAGAGACACTGAAGCTTTCTTT.

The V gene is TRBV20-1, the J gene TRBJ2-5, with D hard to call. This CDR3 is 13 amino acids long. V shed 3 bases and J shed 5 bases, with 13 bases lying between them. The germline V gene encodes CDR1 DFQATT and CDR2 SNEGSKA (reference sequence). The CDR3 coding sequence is TGCAGTGCTAGCCCTACTCCGCCGGAGACCCAGTACTTC. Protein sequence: CSASPTPPETQYF.

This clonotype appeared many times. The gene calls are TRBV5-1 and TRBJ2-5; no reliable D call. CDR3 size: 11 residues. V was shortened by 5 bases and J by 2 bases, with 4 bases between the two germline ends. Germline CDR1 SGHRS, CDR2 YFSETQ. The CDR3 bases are TGCGCCAGCAGGAGTCAAGAGACCCAGTACTTC. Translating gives CASRSQETQYF. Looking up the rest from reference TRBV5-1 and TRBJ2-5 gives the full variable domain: KAGVTQTPRYLIKTRGQQVTLSCSPISGHRSVSWYQQTPGQGLQFLFEYFSETQRNKGNFPGRFSGRQFSNSRSEMNVSTLELGDSALYLCASRSQETQYFGPGTRLLVL.

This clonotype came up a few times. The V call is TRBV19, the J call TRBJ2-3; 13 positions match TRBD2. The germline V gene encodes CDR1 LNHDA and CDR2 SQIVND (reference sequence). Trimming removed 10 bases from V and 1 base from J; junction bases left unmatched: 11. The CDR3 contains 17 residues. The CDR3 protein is CATASPGTSGGTDTQYF. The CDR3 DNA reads TGTGCCACCGCCTCTCCCGGGACTAGCGGGGGCACAGATACGCAGTATTTT.

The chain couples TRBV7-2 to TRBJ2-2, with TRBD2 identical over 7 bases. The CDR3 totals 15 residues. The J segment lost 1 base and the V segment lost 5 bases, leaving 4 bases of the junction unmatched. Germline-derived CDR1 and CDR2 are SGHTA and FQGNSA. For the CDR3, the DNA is TGTGCCAGCAGCGTACTAGCGATGAACACCGGGGAGCTGTTTTTT. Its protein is CASSVLAMNTGELFF.

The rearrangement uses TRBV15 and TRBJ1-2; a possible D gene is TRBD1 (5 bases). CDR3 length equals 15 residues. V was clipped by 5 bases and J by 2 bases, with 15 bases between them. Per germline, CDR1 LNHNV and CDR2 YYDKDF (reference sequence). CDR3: CATSDPDGGNYGYTF. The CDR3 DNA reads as TGTGCCACCAGCGATCCGGACGGGGGGAACTATGGCTACACCTTC.

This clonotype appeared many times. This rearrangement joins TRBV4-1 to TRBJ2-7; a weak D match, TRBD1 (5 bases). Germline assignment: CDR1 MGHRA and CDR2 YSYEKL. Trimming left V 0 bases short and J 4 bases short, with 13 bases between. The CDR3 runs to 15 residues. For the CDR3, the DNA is TGCGCCAGCAGCCAAGAAAGGGGCGGATTATACGAGCAGTACTTC. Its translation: CASSQERGGLYEQYF.

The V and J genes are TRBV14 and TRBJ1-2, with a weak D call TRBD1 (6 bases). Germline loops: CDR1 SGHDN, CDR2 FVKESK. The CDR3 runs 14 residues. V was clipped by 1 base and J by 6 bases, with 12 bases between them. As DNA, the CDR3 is TGTGCCAGCAGCCAAGTTGCACAGGGACATGGCTACACCTTC. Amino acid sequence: CASSQVAQGHGYTF. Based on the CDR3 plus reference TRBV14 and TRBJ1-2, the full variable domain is EAGVTQFPSHSVIEKGQTVTLRCDPISGHDNLYWYRRVMGKEIKFLLHFVKESKQDESGMPNNRFLAERTGGTYSTLKVQPAELEDSGVYFCASSQVAQGHGYTFGSGTRLTVV.

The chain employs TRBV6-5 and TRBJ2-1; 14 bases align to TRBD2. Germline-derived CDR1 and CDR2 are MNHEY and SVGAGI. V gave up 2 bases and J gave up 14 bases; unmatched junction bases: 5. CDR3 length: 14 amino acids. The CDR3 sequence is CASSYGTSGGAEFF. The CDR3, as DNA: TGTGCCAGCAGTTACGGGACTAGCGGGGGCGCGGAGTTCTTC.

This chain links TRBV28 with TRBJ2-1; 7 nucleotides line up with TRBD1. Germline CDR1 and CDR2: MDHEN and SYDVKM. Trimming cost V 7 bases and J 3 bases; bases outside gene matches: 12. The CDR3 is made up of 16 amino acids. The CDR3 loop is CASNTTPQGRYNEQFF. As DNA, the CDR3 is TGTGCCAGCAACACCACCCCACAGGGGCGCTACAATGAGCAGTTCTTC.

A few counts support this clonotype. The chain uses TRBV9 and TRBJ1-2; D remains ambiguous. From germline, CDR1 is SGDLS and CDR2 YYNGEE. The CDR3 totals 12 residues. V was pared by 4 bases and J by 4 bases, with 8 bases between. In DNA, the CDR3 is TGTGCCAGCAGCCACTGGGGCTATGGCTACACCTTC. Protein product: CASSHWGYGYTF.